Presented here are 22 T cell receptor beta chains from one specimen sequenced in a study of cytomegalovirus exposure and HLA in healthy donors. The PCR used 60 Vbeta and 13 Jbeta primers. Sequencing was performed with immunoSEQ multiplex PCR; in TCRdb, only in-frame clones are kept and a portion is missing. The profile covers roughly 120,000 clones, with more than 75% appearing a single time and roughly an eighth taken by the ten largest. Sequenced material: PBMCs. The receptors here all came from a woman aged 60 to 75 in good health and CMV-seropositive.

This clone was found a few times. V usage is TRBV5-1 and J usage is TRBJ1-6; D not certain. The germline V gene has CDR1 SGHRS and CDR2 YFSETQ. This CDR3 spans 14 amino acids. The ends were cut back, 3 bases at V and 9 bases at J, with 13 bases in the middle. CDR3 DNA: TGCGCCAGCAGCTCTGGCACAAGGAGTTCACCCCTCCACTTT. Translated: CASSSGTRSSPLHF. Supplemented by reference TRBV5-1 and TRBJ1-6, the full variable domain reads KAGVTQTPRYLIKTRGQQVTLSCSPISGHRSVSWYQQTPGQGLQFLFEYFSETQRNKGNFPGRFSGRQFSNSRSEMNVSTLELGDSALYLCASSSGTRSSPLHFGNGTRLTVT.

The chain uses TRBV9 and TRBJ2-5, with no clear D. The CDR3 is 18 amino acids. V was clipped by 0 bases and J by 0 bases, with 18 bases between them. Germline lookup yields CDR1 SGDLS and CDR2 YYNGEE. The CDR3 sequence: CASSVGNLGAKYQETQYF. Written as DNA, the CDR3 is TGTGCCAGCAGCGTAGGGAATCTTGGAGCGAAGTACCAAGAGACCCAGTACTTC.

J is TRBJ2-3 and V is TRBV7-2; maybe TRBD2 (7 bases). The V gene lost 9 bases and the J gene lost 4 bases, with 17 bases spanning the gap. The CDR3 is made up of 14 amino acids. Germline V CDR1 and CDR2: SGHTA, FQGNSA. CDR3 loop: CASFVGGAADTQYF. In DNA form, the CDR3 reads TGTGCCAGTTTCGTTGGGGGGGCTGCAGATACGCAGTATTTT.

The rearrangement joins TRBV5-1 to TRBJ1-1, with 9 nucleotides matching TRBD1. The junction had 6 bases not matched to a gene; V was cut back by 5 bases and J by 1 base. There are 15 residues in the CDR3. Germline values: CDR1 SGHRS, CDR2 YFSETQ. In nucleotides, the CDR3 is TGCGCCAGCAGTTCGGGACAGGGAGCGAACACTGAAGCTTTCTTT. It encodes CASSSGQGANTEAFF.

The chain links TRBV1 to TRBJ2-1; the table's D gene call, TRBD2, was not cross checked with the DNA. TRBV1 is described as a pseudogene. The CDR3 has 17 amino acids. CDR3 amino acids: CTSSQDLVGGPYNEQFF. In DNA form, the CDR3 reads TGCACCAGCAGCCAAGATCTAGTCGGGGGACCCTACAATGAGCAGTTCTTC.

V and J are TRBV6-1 and TRBJ2-1; TRBD1 is a possible D gene (6 bases). CDR1 and CDR2 from the germline V gene are MNHNS and SASEGT. The germline V and J ends were trimmed by 2 bases and 2 bases, with 13 bases remaining between them. This CDR3 contains 16 residues. The CDR3 here is CASSEWWTETYNEQFF. The CDR3 nucleotides are TGTGCCAGCAGTGAATGGTGGACAGAGACCTACAATGAGCAGTTCTTC.

The chain employs TRBV5-1 and TRBJ1-2; 7 nucleotides align to TRBD1. J lost 5 bases, V lost 0 bases, and 1 base had no gene match. The CDR3 has 13 amino acids. CDR1 and CDR2 from the germline V gene are SGHRS and YFSETQ. The CDR3 sequence: CASSLGDRYGYTF. In DNA, the CDR3 is TGCGCCAGCAGCTTGGGGGACAGATATGGCTACACCTTC.

The chain uses TRBV5-1 and TRBJ2-1; 12 bases align to TRBD2. CDR1 and CDR2 (germline): SGHRS, YFSETQ. The CDR3 runs to 16 residues. V shed 4 bases, J shed 5 bases, and the junction held 7 bases outside the gene matches. The CDR3 spells CASSPGLAGRNNEQFF. CDR3 in DNA: TGCGCCAGCAGCCCAGGACTAGCGGGACGAAACAATGAGCAGTTCTTC.

V and J are TRBV2 and TRBJ2-5; the D gene is possibly TRBD2 (6 bases). Trimming took off 4 bases at V and 4 bases at J, with 13 bases between the two ends. The CDR3 loop spans 14 amino acids. The germline V gene has CDR1 SNHLY and CDR2 FYNNEI. The CDR3 spells CASSAEAGTETQYF. DNA of the CDR3: TGTGCCAGCAGTGCAGAGGCGGGGACAGAGACCCAGTACTTC. Complete variable domain (other parts from reference TRBV2 and TRBJ2-5): EPEVTQTPSHQVTQMGQEVILRCVPISNHLYFYWYRQILGQKVEFLVSFYNNEISEKSEIFDDQFSVERPDGSNFTLKIRSTKLEDSAMYFCASSAEAGTETQYFGPGTRLLVL.

The chain couples TRBV5-4 to TRBJ2-3; 12 nucleotides line up with TRBD2. Germline assignment: CDR1 SGHNT and CDR2 YYREEE (reference sequence). J was trimmed by 4 bases and V by 4 bases; bases with no gene match: 1. CDR3 length equals 14 residues. The CDR3 DNA follows: TGTGCCAGCAGCCGACTAGCGGGGGCAGATACGCAGTATTTT. Translating gives CASSRLAGADTQYF.

The rearrangement links TRBV7-2 to TRBJ2-3; 10 bases agree with TRBD1. Germline V gene data show CDR1 as SGHTA and CDR2 as FQGNSA. J gave up 1 base and V 5 bases, and 9 bases lay outside the gene matches. This CDR3 is built from 17 residues. The CDR3 coding sequence is TGTGCCAGCAGCCCACGGGACAGGGGATTGGGCACAGATACGCAGTATTTT. Its translation: CASSPRDRGLGTDTQYF.

This clone was seen a few times. The J gene is TRBJ2-1, the V gene TRBV15; a possible D gene is TRBD1 (6 bases). This CDR3 contains 14 residues. CDR1 and CDR2 (germline): LNHNV, YYDKDF (reference sequence). The V end lost 3 bases, the J end lost 5 bases, and 11 bases lay between the germline ends. The CDR3 DNA reads TGTGCCACCAGCAGCCCGGGACACCACAATGAGCAGTTCTTC. This gives the protein CATSSPGHHNEQFF.

The rearrangement uses TRBV7-9 and TRBJ1-1; 8 nucleotides line up with TRBD1. The length of the CDR3 is 15 residues. J lost 1 base, V lost 1 base, and 2 bases had no gene match. Germline V gene sequence: CDR1 SEHNR, CDR2 FQNEAQ (reference sequence). CDR3 DNA sequence: TGTGCCAGCAGCTTAGAGACAGGGGCGAACACTGAAGCTTTCTTT. Its protein is CASSLETGANTEAFF. The full variable domain, rest sourced from reference TRBV7-9 and TRBJ1-1, is DTGVSQNPRHKITKRGQNVTFRCDPISEHNRLYWYRQTLGQGPEFLTYFQNEAQLEKSRLLSDRFSAERPKGSFSTLEIQRTEQGDSAMYLCASSLETGANTEAFFGQGTRLTVV.

This clone has a single count. The chain uses TRBV28 and TRBJ1-2; 7 positions match TRBD1. CDR3 length: 14 amino acids. After removal of 7 bases from V and 2 bases from J, the junction contained 7 bases not matched to a gene. Germline V gene lookup returns CDR1 MDHEN and CDR2 SYDVKM. Here the CDR3 reads CASISDRVNYGYTF. The CDR3, as DNA: TGTGCCAGCATCTCTGACAGGGTCAACTATGGCTACACCTTC.

The chain couples TRBV4-3 to TRBJ1-2, with D uncertain. With 4 bases removed from V and 4 bases from J, the gap between germline ends came to 13 bases. Germline V CDR1 and CDR2: LGHNA, YSLEER. The CDR3 spans 14 residues. The DNA of the CDR3 is TGCGCCAGCAGCCCGCAGTCCTCTGTCTATGGCTACACCTTC. Protein sequence: CASSPQSSVYGYTF.

The V and J genes are TRBV12-5 and TRBJ2-3; 10 nucleotides agree with TRBD1. The CDR3 has 16 residues. The junction had 11 bases not matched to a gene; V was cut back by 9 bases and J by 2 bases. CDR1 and CDR2 (germline): LGHNT, FRNRAP. The CDR3, as DNA: TGTGCTAGCCGCACCGGGACAGGGGAAAACACAGATACGCAGTATTTT. Translating gives CASRTGTGENTDTQYF. The entire variable domain, with the rest obtained from reference TRBV12-5 and TRBJ2-3, is as follows: DARVTQTPRHKVTEMGQEVTMRCQPILGHNTVFWYRQTMMQGLELLAYFRNRAPLDDSGMPKDRFSAEMPDATLATLKIQPSEPRDSAVYFCASRTGTGENTDTQYFGPGTRLTVL.

The J gene is TRBJ1-6, the V gene TRBV27; no firm D call. CDR1 is MNHEY, CDR2 SMNVEV, per germline (reference sequence). With 4 bases removed from V and 7 bases from J, the gap between germline ends came to 11 bases. The CDR3 consists of 14 residues. CDR3 DNA: TGTGCCAGCAGTTCCCAAACAAGAAATTCACCCCTCCACTTT. Amino acids: CASSSQTRNSPLHF.

The V and J genes are TRBV5-1 and TRBJ2-5; weak D call: TRBD1 (5 bases). The CDR3 is 15 amino acids. CDR1 is SGHRS, CDR2 YFSETQ, per germline. With 0 bases removed from V and 2 bases from J, the gap between germline ends came to 11 bases. CDR3 coding DNA: TGCGCCAGCAGCTTGGCTCCGACAGCACAAGAGACCCAGTACTTC. Translated: CASSLAPTAQETQYF.

The V call is TRBV7-8, the J call TRBJ1-2; D is unclear. The V gene lost 10 bases and the J gene lost 8 bases, with 14 bases spanning the gap. Germline V lookup: CDR1 SGHVS, CDR2 FQNEAQ. This CDR3 is 11 amino acids long. The CDR3 DNA sequence: TGTGCCACTTTCGGGTCGCAAGGCTACACCTTC. Protein product: CATFGSQGYTF. The entire variable domain, with the rest obtained from reference TRBV7-8 and TRBJ1-2, is as follows: GAGVSQSPRYKVAKRGQDVALRCDPISGHVSLFWYQQALGQGPEFLTYFQNEAQLDKSGLPSDRFFAERPEGSVSTLKIQRTQQEDSAVYLCATFGSQGYTFGSGTRLTVV.

The V gene is TRBV7-2, the J gene TRBJ2-7; a possible D gene is TRBD2 (6 bases). Germline CDR1 is SGHTA and CDR2 is FQGNSA. V dropped 3 bases and J dropped 1 base, with 16 bases sitting between them. This CDR3 comprises 16 residues. In nucleotides, the CDR3 is TGTGCCAGCAGCTTGAAGGTATTAGCGGATTCCTACGAGCAGTACTTC. Translation gives CASSLKVLADSYEQYF.

The chain has TRBV5-1 and TRBJ2-1; possible D gene TRBD2, 5 bases. CDR3 length: 12 residues. The V gene lost 1 base and the J gene lost 9 bases, with 8 bases spanning the gap. Germline V CDR1 and CDR2: SGHRS, YFSETQ. Here the CDR3 DNA reads TGCGCCAGCAGCTTGTCTAGCTTTGAGCAGTTCTTC. Translated: CASSLSSFEQFF.

This clone was seen a single time. The rearrangement joins TRBV5-4 to TRBJ2-2; the match to TRBD1 covers 7 bases. The CDR3 consists of 16 residues. Trimming cost V 3 bases and J 0 bases; bases outside gene matches: 5. Germline CDR1 and CDR2: SGHNT and YYREEE (reference sequence). CDR3 region: CASSSRQGANTGELFF. The CDR3 DNA sequence: TGTGCCAGCAGCTCTCGGCAGGGGGCGAACACCGGGGAGCTGTTTTTT.